Following are 16 T cell receptor beta chains from one sample sequenced in a study of T cell changes during pregnancy in multiple sclerosis (dated by TCRdb to about 2019). The library was produced with the immunoSEQ multiplex PCR assay. TCRdb holds this immuneACCESS table with in-frame rearrangements only. Some clones are missing; in checked studies, unresolved V genes explain under half, and the rest has no known cause. The sample table lists around 110,000 clones, roughly nine tenths of them with a count of one. About 1.5% of the sample is taken by the ten largest. The specimen was peripheral blood, collected before pregnancy. These receptor sequences come from a female donor with multiple sclerosis, enrolled in a pregnancy study.

The chain links TRBV19 to TRBJ2-3; 11 bases match TRBD2. V was clipped by 7 bases and J by 4 bases; unmatched bases: 7. The CDR3 spans 15 residues. Germline V gives CDR1 LNHDA, CDR2 SQIVND (reference sequence). This chain's CDR3 is CASTALAGDADTQYF. CDR3 DNA sequence: TGTGCCAGTACCGCACTAGCGGGAGACGCAGATACGCAGTATTTT.

The V gene is TRBV7-2, the J gene TRBJ2-3, with 9 bases matching TRBD2. The CDR3 length is 18 residues. CDR1 and CDR2 (germline): SGHTA, FQGNSA. The junction had 12 bases not matched to a gene; V was cut back by 4 bases and J by 1 base. The CDR3 DNA reads TGTGCCAGCAGCTACTACCTGCGTGGCGGGGGGGGCACAGATACGCAGTATTTT. This encodes CASSYYLRGGGGTDTQYF.

The V and J genes are TRBV6-5 and TRBJ2-7; perhaps TRBD1 as D (5 bases). The V end was cut by 2 bases, the J end by 4 bases, with 15 bases between. Germline-derived CDR1 and CDR2 are MNHEY and SVGAGI. CDR3 length: 15 residues. CDR3 bases: TGTGCCAGCAGTTACCTTAGGGGCGAAAGATACGAGCAGTACTTC. Translation gives CASSYLRGERYEQYF.

The chain couples TRBV29-1 to TRBJ1-1; 9 nucleotides line up with TRBD1. The CDR3 length is 15 residues. V trimming: 4 bases; J trimming: 0 bases; junction bases outside the gene matches: 6. CDR1 and CDR2 (germline): SQVTM, ANQGSEA. The CDR3 sequence: CSVGVTGGMNTEAFF. In DNA, the CDR3 is TGCAGCGTTGGTGTGACAGGGGGAATGAACACTGAAGCTTTCTTT.

This clone was picked up one time. The V and J genes are TRBV4-3 and TRBJ2-7; no clear D. Germline V gives CDR1 LGHNA, CDR2 YSLEER. This CDR3 is built from 17 residues. Trimming left V 0 bases short and J 2 bases short, with 17 bases between. This chain's CDR3 is CASSQDRPEGVAYEQYF. As DNA, the CDR3 is TGCGCCAGCAGCCAAGACCGCCCCGAAGGAGTAGCCTACGAGCAGTACTTC.

V and J are TRBV5-6 and TRBJ2-3; 8 nucleotides agree with TRBD1. The CDR3 covers 17 residues. Germline CDR1 reads SGHDT; CDR2 reads YYEEEE. The V and J ends lost 2 bases and 3 bases, in that order; junction bases with no gene match: 11. The chain's CDR3 is CASSFKSSGGITDTQYF. CDR3 sequence (DNA): TGTGCCAGCAGCTTTAAGTCATCAGGGGGCATTACAGATACGCAGTATTTT.

This chain links TRBV19 with TRBJ2-7; perhaps TRBD1 as D (6 bases). V was cut by 7 bases and J by 2 bases, with 18 bases left in between. CDR1 is LNHDA, CDR2 SQIVND, per germline (reference sequence). CDR3 size: 15 residues. CDR3 residues: CASTQGTDETYEQYF. As DNA, the CDR3 is TGTGCCAGTACCCAGGGGACGGACGAAACCTACGAGCAGTACTTC.

The rearrangement links TRBV5-1 to TRBJ2-5, with TRBD2 matching 8 bases. The V gene's germline CDR1 is SGHRS and CDR2 YFSETQ. CDR3 length: 13 residues. The J segment lost 5 bases and the V segment lost 1 base, leaving 1 base of the junction unmatched. Here the CDR3 DNA reads TGCGCCAGCAGCTTGCCGGGAGGGGAGACCCAGTACTTC. Its translation: CASSLPGGETQYF.

The chain joins TRBV7-9 to TRBJ1-1, with D perhaps matching TRBD1 (5 bases). CDR3 size: 13 residues. Deletions cut 6 bases from V and 6 bases from J, with 14 bases between. Germline V CDR1 and CDR2: SEHNR, FQNEAQ (reference sequence). The CDR3 protein is CASRRPGRPEAFF. The CDR3 nucleotides are TGTGCCAGCAGGAGACCAGGGCGGCCTGAAGCTTTCTTT.

The gene calls are TRBV18 and TRBJ2-5; 8 bases are a match to TRBD1. Germline V gene data show CDR1 as KGHSH and CDR2 as LQKENI. V gave up 6 bases and J gave up 3 bases; unmatched junction bases: 9. CDR3 length: 15 amino acids. Written as DNA, the CDR3 is TGTGCCAGCTCCCCCGGCCCAGGGGGCGAAGAGACCCAGTACTTC. It encodes CASSPGPGGEETQYF. Based on the CDR3 plus reference TRBV18 and TRBJ2-5, the full variable domain is NAGVMQNPRHLVRRRGQEARLRCSPMKGHSHVYWYRQLPEEGLKFMVYLQKENIIDESGMPKERFSAEFPKEGPSILRIQQVVRGDSAAYFCASSPGPGGEETQYFGPGTRLLVL.

The genes are TRBV20-1 and TRBJ2-1, with D tentatively TRBD2 (6 bases). The CDR3 has 11 residues. Germline V gene lookup returns CDR1 DFQATT and CDR2 SNEGSKA (reference sequence). The V gene lost 2 bases and the J gene lost 10 bases, with 9 bases spanning the gap. The DNA of the CDR3 is TGCAGTGCTAGACCCGGGGGAGAGCAGTTCTTC. Its translation: CSARPGGEQFF.

The rearrangement uses TRBV19 and TRBJ2-7; the match to TRBD2 covers 12 bases. Germline loops: CDR1 LNHDA, CDR2 SQIVND (reference sequence). Unmatched junction bases numbered 7, after V lost 5 bases and J lost 5 bases. This CDR3 is 15 amino acids long. CDR3 region: CASSATSGSRNEQYF. The CDR3 DNA follows: TGTGCCAGTAGTGCGACTAGCGGGAGTCGGAACGAGCAGTACTTC.

The DNA of the CDR3 is TGTGCCAGTAGCGGGGGCCGGGACAGCTCCTACGAGCAGTACTTC. Protein: CASSGGRDSSYEQYF. V and J are TRBV19 and TRBJ2-7, with D possibly TRBD1 on 7 matching bases. The CDR3 totals 15 residues. With 6 bases removed from V and 0 bases from J, the gap between germline ends came to 15 bases. Germline loops: CDR1 LNHDA, CDR2 SQIVND (reference sequence). The full variable domain, in which reference TRBV19 and TRBJ2-7 provide the parts outside the CDR3, is DGGITQSPKYLFRKEGQNVTLSCEQNLNHDAMYWYRQDPGQGLRLIYYSQIVNDFQKGDIAEGYSVSREKKESFPLTVTSAQKNPTAFYLCASSGGRDSSYEQYFGPGTRLTVT.

V gene TRBV19 combines with J gene TRBJ2-1, with TRBD2 matching 10 bases. The CDR3 has 13 residues. CDR1 and CDR2 (germline): LNHDA, SQIVND (reference sequence). J was trimmed by 7 bases and V by 11 bases; bases with no gene match: 8. CDR3 nucleotides: TGTGCCTCCAAGCGGGAGGGCTTGAATGAGCAGTTCTTC. It specifies CASKREGLNEQFF.

V usage is TRBV18 and J usage is TRBJ2-1; 9 bases map to TRBD2. The V and J ends lost 2 bases and 5 bases, in that order; junction bases with no gene match: 10. Germline lookup yields CDR1 KGHSH and CDR2 LQKENI. CDR3 length: 17 residues. DNA of the CDR3: TGTGCCAGCTCACCAACGGAAGGGCTAGCGGGACACAATGAGCAGTTCTTC. Translated, it gives CASSPTEGLAGHNEQFF. Variable domain in full (rest from reference TRBV18 and TRBJ2-1): NAGVMQNPRHLVRRRGQEARLRCSPMKGHSHVYWYRQLPEEGLKFMVYLQKENIIDESGMPKERFSAEFPKEGPSILRIQQVVRGDSAAYFCASSPTEGLAGHNEQFFGPGTRLTVL.

The rearrangement links TRBV6-1 to TRBJ1-3; 7 nucleotides match TRBD1. The V gene end was trimmed by 6 bases and the J gene end by 3 bases; junction bases not matched to a gene: 8. The CDR3 spans 15 residues. Germline CDR1 is MNHNS and CDR2 is SASEGT. This CDR3 is CASRPQTGSGNTIYF. As DNA, the CDR3 is TGTGCCAGCAGACCACAGACAGGGAGTGGAAACACCATATATTTT.